This T cell receptor (beta chain) was identified during a study of blood T cell repertoires in COVID-19. Study information: Material from acute and convalescent COVID-19 was sourced from the United States, Italy and Spain. T cells, B-cell-depleted T cells, or PBMCs provided the cDNA or gDNA that served as material.

This clone occurred once. Original methodology: For nucleated cells, counts were estimated from reference gene primer amplification. The method was immunoSEQ multiplex PCR; TCRdb's version includes in-frame clones alone and lacks a portion of them. The D gene and trimming were derived from the DNA, and the V and J assignments and clone size from that table. Among around 37,000 clones listed, around 90% were seen once. Sequenced: peripheral blood. The sequence derives from a man between 50 and 59 years old with active or convalescent COVID-19.

CDR3 coding DNA: TGCGCCAGCAGCTGGAGCGGGAGGGCCGGGACCGGGGAGCTGTTTTTT. Protein product: CASSWSGRAGTGELFF. The chain uses TRBV5-1 and TRBJ2-2; 10 nucleotides agree with TRBD2. Germline CDR1 is SGHRS and CDR2 is YFSETQ. The CDR3 runs to 16 residues. Unmatched junction bases numbered 7, after V lost 3 bases and J lost 5 bases.